The 13 T cell receptor beta chains given below trace back to one sample, sequenced in a study of a mutant IDH1 vaccine in newly diagnosed glioma. Their target antigens are unknown. Sequencing used immunoSEQ multiplex PCR; TCRdb keeps in-frame clones, though not all of them. The sample yields roughly 51,000 clones, roughly four fifths seen once. The time point denotes: week 5, during vaccination. Each dose delivered 300 ug of mutant IDH1 20-mer peptide subcutaneously with imiquimod. The starting material was PBMCs, obtained from a glioma patient whose treatment included an IDH1 peptide vaccine. These receptor sequences come from a man aged 30 to 39 with glioma.

The chain carries TRBV7-9 and TRBJ1-6; 8 bases line up with TRBD1. CDR1 is SEHNR and CDR2 is FQNEAQ in the germline V gene (reference sequence). The J segment lost 7 bases and the V segment lost 2 bases, leaving 7 bases of the junction unmatched. The CDR3 contains 16 residues. The CDR3 reads CASSLQGQVQNSPLHF. CDR3 bases: TGTGCCAGCAGCTTACAGGGACAGGTGCAGAATTCACCCCTCCACTTT.

The chain combines TRBV5-1 with TRBJ2-6; no definite D call. Trimming stripped 7 bases from V and 4 bases from J, with 12 bases between. The CDR3 has 14 residues. From germline, CDR1 is SGHRS and CDR2 YFSETQ. The CDR3 protein is CASAPVSGANVLTF. DNA of the CDR3: TGCGCCAGCGCCCCAGTCTCAGGGGCCAACGTCCTGACTTTC.

This chain uses TRBV6-1 with TRBJ2-2; D call uncertain. The V gene's germline CDR1 is MNHNS and CDR2 SASEGT. The CDR3 totals 15 residues. Trimming cost V 4 bases and J 6 bases, with 15 bases left between them. The CDR3 sequence is CASSGPWDLAGELFF. In DNA, the CDR3 is TGTGCCAGCAGTGGGCCTTGGGATTTGGCCGGGGAGCTGTTTTTT.

On this clone: The junction shows a germline mismatch at one end, possibly a read error. CDR3 sequence: CASSLGGSVTEAFF. The CDR3 DNA reads TGTGCCAGCAGTTTGGGGGGGTCGGTCACTGAAGCTTTCTTT. The chain links TRBV5-6 to TRBJ1-1; D possibly corresponds to TRBD1 (5 bases). In germline, CDR1 is SGHDT, CDR2 YYEEEE. This CDR3 spans 14 amino acids.

This chain links TRBV5-6 with TRBJ2-3; tentatively, D is TRBD1 or TRBD2 (6 bases each). CDR1 is SGHDT, CDR2 YYEEEE, per germline. The CDR3 contains 16 residues. Trimming removed 0 bases from V and 2 bases from J, with 13 bases in between. The CDR3 nucleotides read TGTGCCAGCAGCTTGGAAGGAGGGGGGCTCACAGATACGCAGTATTTT. Its translation: CASSLEGGGLTDTQYF. Filled out from reference TRBV5-6 and TRBJ2-3, the complete variable domain reads DAGVTQSPTHLIKTRGQQVTLRCSPKSGHDTVSWYQQALGQGPQFIFQYYEEEERQRGNFPDRFSGHQFPNYSSELNVNALLLGDSALYLCASSLEGGGLTDTQYFGPGTRLTVL.

This clone was picked up one time. The rearrangement joins TRBV7-9 to TRBJ1-2; 9 nucleotides align to TRBD1. From germline, CDR1 is SEHNR and CDR2 FQNEAQ (reference sequence). V lost 5 bases to trimming and J lost 4 bases; unmatched junction nucleotides: 5. This CDR3 is built from 14 residues. The CDR3 spells CASSEQGALYGYTF. For the CDR3, the DNA is TGTGCCAGCAGCGAACAGGGGGCCCTCTATGGCTACACCTTC.

This chain uses TRBV5-6 with TRBJ1-5; TRBD1 matches 9 bases. The ends lost 2 bases at V and 3 bases at J; junction bases unmatched: 6. Germline V lookup: CDR1 SGHDT, CDR2 YYEEEE. CDR3 length equals 16 residues. In nucleotides, the CDR3 is TGTGCCAGCAGCTTAACCGGGACAGGGACCAATCAGCCCCAGCATTTT. It codes for CASSLTGTGTNQPQHF.

The J gene is TRBJ1-1, the V gene TRBV18, with 7 bases that match TRBD1. The CDR3 extends over 16 amino acids. After removal of 3 bases from V and 0 bases from J, the junction contained 7 bases not matched to a gene. From germline, CDR1 is KGHSH and CDR2 LQKENI. Here the CDR3 DNA reads TGTGCCAGCTCACCTAGGACAGGCGGGGTGAACACTGAAGCTTTCTTT. It encodes CASSPRTGGVNTEAFF.

V is TRBV6-5 and J is TRBJ2-2, with D unresolved. Germline V gene sequence: CDR1 MNHEY, CDR2 SVGAGI. The CDR3 consists of 15 residues. Trimming took 1 base from V and 2 from J, leaving 8 bases between them. In DNA form, the CDR3 reads TGTGCCAGCAGTTACTTCGCCAGAAACACCGGGGAGCTGTTTTTT. Translating gives CASSYFARNTGELFF.

The V call is TRBV5-1, the J call TRBJ2-2; tentatively, D is TRBD2 (6 bases). This CDR3 has 15 residues. V was clipped by 5 bases and J by 6 bases, with 17 bases between them. The V gene's germline CDR1 is SGHRS and CDR2 YFSETQ. CDR3 DNA sequence: TGCGCCAGCAGAATTGGAGGGAGTGGATCCGGGGAGCTGTTTTTT. As protein: CASRIGGSGSGELFF. The full variable domain, completed using reference TRBV5-1 and TRBJ2-2, is KAGVTQTPRYLIKTRGQQVTLSCSPISGHRSVSWYQQTPGQGLQFLFEYFSETQRNKGNFPGRFSGRQFSNSRSEMNVSTLELGDSALYLCASRIGGSGSGELFFGEGSRLTVL.

The chain has TRBV7-9 and TRBJ1-2; weak D call: TRBD1 (5 bases). Germline values: CDR1 SEHNR, CDR2 FQNEAQ (reference sequence). The CDR3 loop spans 13 amino acids. Trimming pared 0 bases from V and 4 bases from J, leaving 6 bases between. CDR3 nucleotide sequence: TGTGCCAGCAGCTTAGCCGGGGGCTATGGCTACACCTTC. Its protein is CASSLAGGYGYTF. Combining the CDR3 with reference TRBV7-9 and TRBJ1-2 gives the whole variable domain DTGVSQNPRHKITKRGQNVTFRCDPISEHNRLYWYRQTLGQGPEFLTYFQNEAQLEKSRLLSDRFSAERPKGSFSTLEIQRTEQGDSAMYLCASSLAGGYGYTFGSGTRLTVV.

The chain uses TRBV14 and TRBJ1-2, with D possibly being TRBD1 (6 bases). CDR3 length: 13 residues. Between the trimmed V and J ends, which lost 5 bases and 6 bases, there was a span of 13 bases. Germline CDR1 reads SGHDN; CDR2 reads FVKESK. Here the CDR3 DNA reads TGTGCCAGCAGCTGGACAGAAATCGATGGCTACACCTTC. Translating it yields CASSWTEIDGYTF.

The gene calls are TRBV5-1 and TRBJ1-4; 12 positions agree with TRBD1. Germline-derived CDR1 and CDR2 are SGHRS and YFSETQ. The ends lost 4 bases at V and 5 bases at J; junction bases unmatched: 9. This CDR3 has 17 residues. The chain's CDR3 is CASSPSRDRGRNEKLFF. DNA for the CDR3: TGCGCCAGCAGCCCGTCCCGGGACAGGGGGCGGAATGAAAAACTGTTTTTT.